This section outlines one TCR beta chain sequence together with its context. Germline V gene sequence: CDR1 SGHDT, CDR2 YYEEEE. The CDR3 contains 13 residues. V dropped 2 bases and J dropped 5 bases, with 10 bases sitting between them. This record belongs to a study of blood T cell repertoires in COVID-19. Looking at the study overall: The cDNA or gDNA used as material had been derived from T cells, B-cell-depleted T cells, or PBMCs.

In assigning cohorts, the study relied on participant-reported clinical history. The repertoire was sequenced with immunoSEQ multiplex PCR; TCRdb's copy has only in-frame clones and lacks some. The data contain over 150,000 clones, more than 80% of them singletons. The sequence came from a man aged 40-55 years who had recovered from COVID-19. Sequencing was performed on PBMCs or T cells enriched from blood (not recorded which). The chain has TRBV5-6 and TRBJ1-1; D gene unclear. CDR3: CASSFLLGTEAFF. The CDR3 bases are TGTGCCAGCAGCTTCCTACTAGGGACTGAAGCTTTCTTT.